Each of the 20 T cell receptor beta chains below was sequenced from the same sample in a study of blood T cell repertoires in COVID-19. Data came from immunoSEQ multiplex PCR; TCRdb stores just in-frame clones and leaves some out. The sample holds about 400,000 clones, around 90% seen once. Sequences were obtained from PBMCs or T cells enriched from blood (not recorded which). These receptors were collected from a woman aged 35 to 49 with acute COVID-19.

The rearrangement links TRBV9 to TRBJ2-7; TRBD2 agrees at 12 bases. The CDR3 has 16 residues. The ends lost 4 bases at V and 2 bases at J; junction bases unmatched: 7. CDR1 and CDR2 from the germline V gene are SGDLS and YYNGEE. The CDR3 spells CASSPPTSGGPYEQYF. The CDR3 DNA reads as TGTGCCAGCAGCCCGCCAACTAGCGGGGGGCCCTACGAGCAGTACTTC.

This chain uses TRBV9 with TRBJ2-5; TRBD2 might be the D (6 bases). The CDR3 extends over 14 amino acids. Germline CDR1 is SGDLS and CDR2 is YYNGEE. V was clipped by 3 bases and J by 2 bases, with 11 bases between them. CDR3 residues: CASSAPGLQETQYF. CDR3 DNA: TGTGCCAGCAGCGCCCCGGGACTTCAAGAGACCCAGTACTTC.

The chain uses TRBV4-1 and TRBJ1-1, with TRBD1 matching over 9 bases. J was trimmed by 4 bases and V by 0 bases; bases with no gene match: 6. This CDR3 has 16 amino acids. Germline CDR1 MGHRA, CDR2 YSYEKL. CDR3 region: CASSQEGQGGFTEAFF. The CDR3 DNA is TGCGCCAGCAGCCAAGAGGGACAGGGAGGGTTCACTGAAGCTTTCTTT.

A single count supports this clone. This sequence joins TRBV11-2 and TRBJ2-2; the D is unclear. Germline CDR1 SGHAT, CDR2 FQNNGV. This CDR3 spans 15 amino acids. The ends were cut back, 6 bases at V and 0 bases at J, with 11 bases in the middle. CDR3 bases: TGTGCCAGCAGTTTCACCATAGCGAACACCGGGGAGCTGTTTTTT. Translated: CASSFTIANTGELFF.

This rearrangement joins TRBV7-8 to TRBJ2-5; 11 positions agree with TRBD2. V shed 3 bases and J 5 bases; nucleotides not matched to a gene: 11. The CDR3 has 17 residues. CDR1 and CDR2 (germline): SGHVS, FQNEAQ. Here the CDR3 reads CASSFSYSGGARETQYF. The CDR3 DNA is TGTGCCAGCAGCTTTAGCTATAGCGGGGGGGCGAGGGAGACCCAGTACTTC.

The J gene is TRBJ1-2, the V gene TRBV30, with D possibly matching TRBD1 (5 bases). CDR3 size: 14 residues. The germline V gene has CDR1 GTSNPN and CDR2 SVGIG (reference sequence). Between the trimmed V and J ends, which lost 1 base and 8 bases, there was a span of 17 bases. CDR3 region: CAWSGQSPGPGYTF. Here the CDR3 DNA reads TGTGCCTGGAGTGGTCAATCCCCAGGGCCCGGCTACACCTTC.

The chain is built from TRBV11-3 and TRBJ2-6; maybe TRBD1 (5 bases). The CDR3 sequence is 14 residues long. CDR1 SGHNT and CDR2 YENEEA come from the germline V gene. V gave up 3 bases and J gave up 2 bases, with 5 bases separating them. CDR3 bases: TGTGCCAGCAGCTTGACAGCTGGGGCCAACGTCCTGACTTTC. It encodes CASSLTAGANVLTF.

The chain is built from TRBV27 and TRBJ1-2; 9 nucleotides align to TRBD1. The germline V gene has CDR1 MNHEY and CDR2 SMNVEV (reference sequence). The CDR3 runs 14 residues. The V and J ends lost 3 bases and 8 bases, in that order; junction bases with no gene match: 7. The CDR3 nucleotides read TGTGCCAGCAGTTTCTCCGGGACAGGGAGAGGCTACACCTTC. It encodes CASSFSGTGRGYTF.

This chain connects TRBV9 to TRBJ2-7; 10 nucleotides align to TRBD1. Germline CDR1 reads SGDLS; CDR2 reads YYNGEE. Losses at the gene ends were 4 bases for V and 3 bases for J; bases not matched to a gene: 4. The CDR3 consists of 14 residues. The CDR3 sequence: CASSFGTGDYEQYF. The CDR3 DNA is TGTGCCAGCAGCTTTGGGACAGGGGACTACGAGCAGTACTTC.

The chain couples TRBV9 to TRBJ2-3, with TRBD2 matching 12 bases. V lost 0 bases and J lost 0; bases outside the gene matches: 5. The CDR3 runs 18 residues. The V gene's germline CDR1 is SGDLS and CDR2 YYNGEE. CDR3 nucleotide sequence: TGTGCCAGCAGCGTAGCGTCTAGCGGGGGGGCGAGCACAGATACGCAGTATTTT. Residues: CASSVASSGGASTDTQYF.

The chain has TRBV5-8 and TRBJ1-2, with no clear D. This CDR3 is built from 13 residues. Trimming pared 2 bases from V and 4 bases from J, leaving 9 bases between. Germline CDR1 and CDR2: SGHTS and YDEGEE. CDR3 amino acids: CASSFAGLYGYTF. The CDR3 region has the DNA TGTGCCAGCAGCTTTGCAGGTCTCTATGGCTACACCTTC.

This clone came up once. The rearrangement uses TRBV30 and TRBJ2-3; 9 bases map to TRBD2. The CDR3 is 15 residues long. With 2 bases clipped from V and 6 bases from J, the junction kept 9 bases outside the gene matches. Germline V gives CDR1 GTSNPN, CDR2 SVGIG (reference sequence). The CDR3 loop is CAWSSRGGHRDTQYF. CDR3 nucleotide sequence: TGTGCCTGGAGTTCGCGGGGGGGGCATCGGGATACGCAGTATTTT.

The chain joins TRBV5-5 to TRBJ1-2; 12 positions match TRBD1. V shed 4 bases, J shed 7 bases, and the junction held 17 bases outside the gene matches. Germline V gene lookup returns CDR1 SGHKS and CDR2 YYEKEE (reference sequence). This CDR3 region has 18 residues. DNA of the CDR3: TGTGCCAGCAGCGACGTAGGGACAGGGGGCTGGAGAACTGTTGGCTACACCTTC. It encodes CASSDVGTGGWRTVGYTF.

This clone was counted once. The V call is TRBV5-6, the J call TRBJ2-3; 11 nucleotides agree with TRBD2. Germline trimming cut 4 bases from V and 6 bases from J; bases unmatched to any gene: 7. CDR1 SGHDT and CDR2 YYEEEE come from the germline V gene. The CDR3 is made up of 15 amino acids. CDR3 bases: TGTGCCAGCAGCAGACTAGCGGGGCCGGGGGATACGCAGTATTTT. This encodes CASSRLAGPGDTQYF. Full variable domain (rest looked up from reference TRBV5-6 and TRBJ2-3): DAGVTQSPTHLIKTRGQQVTLRCSPKSGHDTVSWYQQALGQGPQFIFQYYEEEERQRGNFPDRFSGHQFPNYSSELNVNALLLGDSALYLCASSRLAGPGDTQYFGPGTRLTVL.

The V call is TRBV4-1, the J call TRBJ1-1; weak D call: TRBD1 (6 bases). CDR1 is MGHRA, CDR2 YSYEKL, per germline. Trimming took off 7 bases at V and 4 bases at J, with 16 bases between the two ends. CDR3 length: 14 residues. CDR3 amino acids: CASTLGHQGTEAFF. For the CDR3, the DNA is TGCGCCAGCACCCTGGGACATCAAGGCACTGAAGCTTTCTTT.

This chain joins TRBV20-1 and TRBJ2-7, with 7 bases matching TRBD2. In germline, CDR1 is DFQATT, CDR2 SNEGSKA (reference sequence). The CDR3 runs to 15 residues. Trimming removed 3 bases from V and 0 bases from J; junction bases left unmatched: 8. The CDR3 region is CSASRMGGLSYEQYF. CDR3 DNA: TGCAGTGCTAGTAGGATGGGAGGGCTCTCCTACGAGCAGTACTTC.

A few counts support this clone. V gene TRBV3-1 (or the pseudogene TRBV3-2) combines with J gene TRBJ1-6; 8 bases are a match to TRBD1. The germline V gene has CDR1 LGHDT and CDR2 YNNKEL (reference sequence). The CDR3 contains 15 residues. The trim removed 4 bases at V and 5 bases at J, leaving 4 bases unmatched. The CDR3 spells CASSPKTGDNSPLHF. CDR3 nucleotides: TGTGCCAGCAGCCCCAAGACAGGGGATAATTCACCCCTCCACTTT.

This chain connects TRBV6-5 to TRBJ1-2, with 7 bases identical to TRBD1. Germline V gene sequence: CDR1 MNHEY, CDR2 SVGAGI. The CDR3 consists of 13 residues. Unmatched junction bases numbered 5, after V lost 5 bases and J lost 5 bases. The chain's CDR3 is CASSTGTDYGYTF. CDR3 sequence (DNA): TGTGCCAGCAGTACCGGGACAGATTATGGCTACACCTTC.

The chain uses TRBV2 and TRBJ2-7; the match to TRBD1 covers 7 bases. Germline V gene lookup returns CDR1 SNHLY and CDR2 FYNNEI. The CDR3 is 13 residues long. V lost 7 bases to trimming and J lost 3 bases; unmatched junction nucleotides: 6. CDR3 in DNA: TGTGCCAGCAACAGGGGTGAGGTCTACGAGCAGTACTTC. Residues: CASNRGEVYEQYF.

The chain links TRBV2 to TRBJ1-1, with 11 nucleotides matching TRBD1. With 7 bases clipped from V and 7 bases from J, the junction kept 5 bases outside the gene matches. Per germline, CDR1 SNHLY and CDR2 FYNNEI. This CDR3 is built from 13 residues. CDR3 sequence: CASTGQGASEAFF. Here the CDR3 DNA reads TGTGCCAGCACTGGACAGGGGGCGAGTGAAGCTTTCTTT.